The present T cell receptor (beta chain) was sequenced within a study of blood T cell repertoires in COVID-19. Study information: Italy, Spain and the United States were the sources of the convalescent and acute COVID-19 samples. In each case, the material was cDNA or gDNA derived from T cells, B-cell-depleted T cells, or PBMCs.

Germline CDR1 reads LNHDA; CDR2 reads SQIVND (reference sequence). CDR3 length: 13 residues. The V end lost 1 base, the J end lost 8 bases, and 11 bases lay between the germline ends. The authors' processing: Amplifying reference gene primers gave estimates of nucleated cell counts. Sequencing was performed with immunoSEQ multiplex PCR; in TCRdb, only in-frame clones are kept and a portion is missing. The V and J calls and clone size are taken from that table; D and trimming were inferred from the DNA. The data hold roughly 30,000 clones, with approximately 80% observed a single time. The table lists this clone with a few counts.

The TCR originated in a woman aged 60-75 years with acute or convalescent COVID-19. The sequencing input was peripheral blood. The V call is TRBV19, the J call TRBJ1-2, with TRBD1 as a possible D gene (5 bases). The CDR3: CASSIGTIFGYTF. CDR3 DNA: TGTGCCAGTAGTATAGGGACAATCTTCGGCTACACCTTC.